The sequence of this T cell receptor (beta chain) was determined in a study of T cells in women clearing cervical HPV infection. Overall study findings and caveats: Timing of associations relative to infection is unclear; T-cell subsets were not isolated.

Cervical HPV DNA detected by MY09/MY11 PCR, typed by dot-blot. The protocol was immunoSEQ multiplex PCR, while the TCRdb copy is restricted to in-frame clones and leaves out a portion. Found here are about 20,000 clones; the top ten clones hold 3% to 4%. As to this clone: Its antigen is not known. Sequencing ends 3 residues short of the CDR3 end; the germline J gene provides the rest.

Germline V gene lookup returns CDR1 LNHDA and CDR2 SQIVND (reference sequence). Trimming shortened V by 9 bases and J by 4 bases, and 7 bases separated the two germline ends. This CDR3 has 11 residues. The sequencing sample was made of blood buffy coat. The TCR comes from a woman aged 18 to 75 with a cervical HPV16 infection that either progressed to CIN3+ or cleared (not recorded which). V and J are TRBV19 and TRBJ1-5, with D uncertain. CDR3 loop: CASGGNQPQHF. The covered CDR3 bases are TGTGCCAGCGGTGGTAATCAGCCC.